This TCR beta chain was identified during a study of blood T cell repertoires in COVID-19 (dated by TCRdb to 2020 to 2021). About the study as a whole: Samples from collaborators originated in the United States, Italy and Spain and spanned both the acute and convalescent phases of COVID-19. The material from the prospective study consisted of cDNA or gDNA derived from T cells, B-cell-depleted T cells, or PBMCs. Deeply sampled blood TCRbeta repertoires from subjects exposed to, actively infected with, or recovered from COVID-19 were included in the dataset. A freely available public database, intended as a resource for researchers studying the immune response to SARS-CoV-2, is where the repertoires were released. The samples were drawn from two sources: the first 160 participants of the ongoing ImmuneRACE study, and over 950 subjects contributed by 6 global collaborators. The sample metadata nearly always contained a de-identified subject ID, COVID-19 status, age in years and sex. Where HLA class I and class II types were available, the types were taken from metadata supplied by the sample provider, not from assay-based typing.

The study at large found these results: The quantity of clinical and demographic metadata differed by source and by participant and was supplied without curation.

This clone is regarded as medium-sized (0.01 to 0.1%). Its antigen target is currently unknown. No much larger clone exists at a distance of one base, and base qualities are not known. For CDR1 and CDR2, the germline V gene (reference sequence) lists SEHNR and FQNEAQ. The cysteine opens and the phenylalanine closes a CDR3 of 15 amino acids. The entry retains the CDR3 DNA only, 45 bases that are in frame from base 1. V was cut back by 7 bases and J by 8 bases, leaving a gap of 20 bases between them. Collaborating institutions collected whole blood in K2EDTA tubes following their own protocols. For TCRbeta analysis, collaborator samples were shipped as frozen whole blood, as isolated PBMCs, or as DNA extracted from either sample type. TCRbeta CDR3 regions were amplified from genomic DNA by means of the immunoSEQ Assay, a bias-controlled multiplex PCR. The original pipeline was this. Within the assay, amplification of reference gene primers was used to estimate how many nucleated cells each sample contained. To quantify the absolute abundance of each unique TCRbeta CDR3 rearrangement, sequence reads were collapsed and filtered. For each sample, productive Simpson clonality was calculated by taking the square root of Simpson's diversity index across productive rearrangements. TCRdb provides this immuneACCESS table in a form limited to in-frame rearrangements. Some clones are lacking; in checked studies, under half of them reflect an unresolved V gene, and why the rest are absent is not known. V and J calls and clone size come straight from that table; D and trimming were deduced from the DNA. Present in this sample are about 34,000 clones, roughly 85% of which were seen just once. 13% to 15% of the sample goes to the ten largest clones.

Sequenced material: peripheral blood. This clonotype was sampled from a human donor with acute or convalescent COVID-19. The donor label of this sample is uncertain. The receptor chain draws on TRBV7-9 and TRBJ1-4; 6 matching bases give a weak D call of TRBD1. The DNA is as follows: TGTGCCAGCACCAAGCTGTTAACAGGGACGGAAAAACTGTTTTTT. This codes for CASTKLLTGTEKLFF.